The T cell receptor beta chain described here comes from a study of shared T cell receptors in the human thymus. This CDR3 spans 14 amino acids. V was shortened by 1 base and J by 1 base, with 7 bases between the two germline ends. The germline gives CDR1 SEHNR, CDR2 FQNEAQ (reference sequence). Only in-frame clones appear in the TCRdb table, and some are missing; sequencing was by immunoSEQ multiplex PCR. The data contain 700,000 to 750,000 clones, 80% to 90% of them singletons. Separately, the same data were catalogued under a study of human thymus T cells. As that study records: The study used thymus tissue resected during corrective heart surgery.

The chain carries TRBV7-9 and TRBJ2-5; D gene uncertain. This sequence originates from a girl younger than two with a congenital heart defect. The sample taken for sequencing was thymocytes. The CDR3 coding sequence is TGTGCCAGCAGCTTAGGGTCAGTCCAAGAGACCCAGTACTTC. Its translation: CASSLGSVQETQYF.